This note documents a single TCR beta chain sequence. The antigen is unknown. These data come from a study of T-cell memory formation after mild COVID-19. Study-wide background: TCR clusters were mostly donor specific.

TCRdb called the 5' RACE reads again in MiXCR, with one record for every CDR3 protein. The sample contains approximately 190,000 distinct CDR3 sequences, about a sixth of which appear only once. Overall study findings and caveats: Clones that shrank (day 15 to 85) were balanced CD4/CD8, whereas later expanders leaned CD4+.

J gave up 4 bases and V 5 bases, and 6 bases lay outside the gene matches. The CDR3 covers 14 residues. CDR1 is SEHNR and CDR2 is FQNEAQ in the germline V gene (reference sequence). This clonotype was sampled from an adult woman who had mild COVID-19 (a few samples of this study predate the infection). Cell type and time point are not known. The sequenced sample consisted of PBMCs or a T cell subset sorted from them (not recorded which). The V gene is TRBV7-9, the J gene TRBJ2-7; TRBD1 matches at 9 bases. The CDR3 loop is CASSMGQGLYEQYF. In DNA form, the CDR3 reads TGTGCCAGCAGCATGGGACAGGGTCTGTACGAGCAGTACTTC.